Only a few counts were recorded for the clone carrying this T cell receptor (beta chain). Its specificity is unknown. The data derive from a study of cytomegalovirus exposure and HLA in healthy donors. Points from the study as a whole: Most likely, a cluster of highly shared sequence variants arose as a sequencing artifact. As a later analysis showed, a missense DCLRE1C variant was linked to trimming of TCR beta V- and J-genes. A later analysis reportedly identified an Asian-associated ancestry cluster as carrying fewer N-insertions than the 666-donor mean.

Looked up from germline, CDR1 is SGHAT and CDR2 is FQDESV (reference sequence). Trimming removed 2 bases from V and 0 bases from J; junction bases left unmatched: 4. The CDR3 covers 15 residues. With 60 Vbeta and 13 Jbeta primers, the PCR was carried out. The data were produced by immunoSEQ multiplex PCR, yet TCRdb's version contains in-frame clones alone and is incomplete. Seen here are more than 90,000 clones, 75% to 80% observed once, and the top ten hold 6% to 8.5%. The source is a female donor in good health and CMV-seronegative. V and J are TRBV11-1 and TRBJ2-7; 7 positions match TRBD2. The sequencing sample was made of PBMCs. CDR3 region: CASSLRGDHSYEQYF. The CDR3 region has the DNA TGTGCCAGCAGCTTACGGGGGGACCACTCCTACGAGCAGTACTTC.